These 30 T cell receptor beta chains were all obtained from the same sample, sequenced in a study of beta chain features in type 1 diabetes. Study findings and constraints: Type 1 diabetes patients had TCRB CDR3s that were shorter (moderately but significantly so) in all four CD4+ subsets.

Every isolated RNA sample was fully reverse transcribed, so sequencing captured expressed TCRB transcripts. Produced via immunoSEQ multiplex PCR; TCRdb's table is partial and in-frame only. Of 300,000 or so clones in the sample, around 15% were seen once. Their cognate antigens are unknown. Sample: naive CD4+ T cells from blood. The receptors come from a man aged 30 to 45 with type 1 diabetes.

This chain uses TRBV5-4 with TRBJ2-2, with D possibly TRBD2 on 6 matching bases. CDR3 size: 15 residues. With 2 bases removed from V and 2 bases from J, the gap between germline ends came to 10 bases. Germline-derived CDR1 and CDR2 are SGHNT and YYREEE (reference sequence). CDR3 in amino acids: CASSFGTLNTGELFF. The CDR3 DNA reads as TGTGCCAGCAGCTTTGGGACTCTAAACACCGGGGAGCTGTTTTTT. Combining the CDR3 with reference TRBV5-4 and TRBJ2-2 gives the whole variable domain ETGVTQSPTHLIKTRGQQVTLRCSSQSGHNTVSWYQQALGQGPQFIFQYYREEENGRGNFPPRFSGLQFPNYSSELNVNALELDDSALYLCASSFGTLNTGELFFGEGSRLTVL.

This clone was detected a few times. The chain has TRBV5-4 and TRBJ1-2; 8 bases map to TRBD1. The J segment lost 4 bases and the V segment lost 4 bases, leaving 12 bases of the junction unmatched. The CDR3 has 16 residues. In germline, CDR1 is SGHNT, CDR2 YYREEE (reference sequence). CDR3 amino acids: CASSGQDRAMGYGYTF. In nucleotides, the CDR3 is TGTGCCAGCAGCGGGCAGGACAGGGCGATGGGCTATGGCTACACCTTC.

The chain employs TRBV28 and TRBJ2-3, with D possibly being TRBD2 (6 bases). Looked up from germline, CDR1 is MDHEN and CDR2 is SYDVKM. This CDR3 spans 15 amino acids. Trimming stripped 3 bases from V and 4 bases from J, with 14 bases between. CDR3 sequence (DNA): TGTGCCAGCAGTTTGGAGGGGTCAGGTCCAGATACGCAGTATTTT. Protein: CASSLEGSGPDTQYF.

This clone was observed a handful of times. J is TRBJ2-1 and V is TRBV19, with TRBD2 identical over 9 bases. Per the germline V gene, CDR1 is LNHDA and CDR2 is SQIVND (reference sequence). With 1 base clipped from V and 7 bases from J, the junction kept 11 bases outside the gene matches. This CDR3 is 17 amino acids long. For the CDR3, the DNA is TGTGCCAGTAGTATAGCCCTGGCGGGAGGGCCGGAAAATGAGCAGTTCTTC. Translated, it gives CASSIALAGGPENEQFF.

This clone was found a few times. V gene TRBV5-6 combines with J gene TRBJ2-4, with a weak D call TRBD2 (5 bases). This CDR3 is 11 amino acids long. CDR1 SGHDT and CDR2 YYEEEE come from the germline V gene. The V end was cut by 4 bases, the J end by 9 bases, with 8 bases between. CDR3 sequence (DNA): TGTGCCAGCAGCATCCGGGGCATTCAGTACTTC. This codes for CASSIRGIQYF.

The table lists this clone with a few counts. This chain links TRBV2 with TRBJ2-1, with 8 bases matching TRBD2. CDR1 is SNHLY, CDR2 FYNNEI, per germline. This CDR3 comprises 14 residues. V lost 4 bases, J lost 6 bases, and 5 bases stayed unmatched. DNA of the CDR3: TGTGCCAGCAGTGCCTGGACTAGCATCAATGAGCAGTTCTTC. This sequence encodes CASSAWTSINEQFF.

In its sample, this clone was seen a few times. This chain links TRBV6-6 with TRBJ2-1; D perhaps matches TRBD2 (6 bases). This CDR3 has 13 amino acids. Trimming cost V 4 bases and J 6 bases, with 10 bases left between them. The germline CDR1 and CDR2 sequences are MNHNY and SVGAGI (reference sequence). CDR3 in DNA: TGTGCCAGCAGTTCGACTAGTAGCAATGAGCAGTTCTTC. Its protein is CASSSTSSNEQFF.

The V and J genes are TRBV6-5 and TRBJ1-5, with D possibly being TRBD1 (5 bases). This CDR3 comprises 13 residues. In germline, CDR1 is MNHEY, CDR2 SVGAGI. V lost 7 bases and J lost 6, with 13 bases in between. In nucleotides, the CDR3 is TGTGCCAGCACCCACAGGAGGGGTCAGCCCCAGCATTTT. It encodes CASTHRRGQPQHF.

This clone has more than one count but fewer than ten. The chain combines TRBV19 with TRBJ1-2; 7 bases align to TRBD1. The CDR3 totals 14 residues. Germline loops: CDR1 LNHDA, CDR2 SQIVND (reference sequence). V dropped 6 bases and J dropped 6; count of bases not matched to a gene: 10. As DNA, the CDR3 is TGTGCCAGTAGCCCTGACAGGGAAGCGAATGGCTACACCTTC. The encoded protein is CASSPDREANGYTF.

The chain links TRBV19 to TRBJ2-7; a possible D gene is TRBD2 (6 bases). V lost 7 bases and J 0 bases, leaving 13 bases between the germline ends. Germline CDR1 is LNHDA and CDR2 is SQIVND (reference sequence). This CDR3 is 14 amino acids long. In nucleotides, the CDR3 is TGTGCCAGTACTGCGGGATTTAACTCCTACGAGCAGTACTTC. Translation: CASTAGFNSYEQYF.

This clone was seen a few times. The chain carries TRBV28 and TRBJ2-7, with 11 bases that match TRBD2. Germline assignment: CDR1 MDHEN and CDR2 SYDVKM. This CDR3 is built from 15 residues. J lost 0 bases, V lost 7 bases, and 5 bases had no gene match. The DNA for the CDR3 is TGTGCCAGCAAGGGGACTAGCGGTTCCTCCTACGAGCAGTACTTC. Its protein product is CASKGTSGSSYEQYF.

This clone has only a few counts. CDR3 sequence reads: CASRPRLAGGSDTQYF. The CDR3 DNA sequence: TGTGCCAGCAGGCCCCGACTAGCGGGAGGGTCTGATACGCAGTATTTT. The chain uses TRBV28 and TRBJ2-3; 14 bases are shared with TRBD2. The V and J ends lost 6 bases and 6 bases, in that order; junction bases with no gene match: 8. Germline V gene sequence: CDR1 MDHEN, CDR2 SYDVKM. The CDR3 has 16 amino acids.

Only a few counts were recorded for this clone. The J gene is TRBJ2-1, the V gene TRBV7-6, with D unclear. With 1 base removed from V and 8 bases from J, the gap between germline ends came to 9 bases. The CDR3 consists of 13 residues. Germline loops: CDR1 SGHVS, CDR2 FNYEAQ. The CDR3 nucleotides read TGTGCCAGCAGCTTAGTGGTACAGTATGAGCAGTTCTTC. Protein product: CASSLVVQYEQFF.

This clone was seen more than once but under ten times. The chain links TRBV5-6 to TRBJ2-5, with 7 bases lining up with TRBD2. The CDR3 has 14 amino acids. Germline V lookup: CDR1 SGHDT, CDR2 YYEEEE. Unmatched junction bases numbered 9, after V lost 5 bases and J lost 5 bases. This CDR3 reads CASRAAGEAETQYF. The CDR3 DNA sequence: TGTGCCAGCAGGGCGGCGGGAGAGGCGGAGACCCAGTACTTC. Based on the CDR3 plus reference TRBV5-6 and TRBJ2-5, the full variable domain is DAGVTQSPTHLIKTRGQQVTLRCSPKSGHDTVSWYQQALGQGPQFIFQYYEEEERQRGNFPDRFSGHQFPNYSSELNVNALLLGDSALYLCASRAAGEAETQYFGPGTRLLVL.

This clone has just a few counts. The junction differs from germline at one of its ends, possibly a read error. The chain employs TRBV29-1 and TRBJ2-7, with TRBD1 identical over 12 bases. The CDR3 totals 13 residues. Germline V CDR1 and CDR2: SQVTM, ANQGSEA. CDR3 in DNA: TGCAGCGCTGAAGGGACAGGGGGCCACGAGCAGTACTTC. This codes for CSAEGTGGHEQYF.

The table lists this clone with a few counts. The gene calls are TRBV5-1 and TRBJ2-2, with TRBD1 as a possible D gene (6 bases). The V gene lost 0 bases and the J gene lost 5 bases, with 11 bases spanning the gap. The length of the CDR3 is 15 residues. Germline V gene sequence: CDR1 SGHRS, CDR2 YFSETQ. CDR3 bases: TGCGCCAGCAGCTTGGACAGGGCGAGGACCGGGGAGCTGTTTTTT. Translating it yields CASSLDRARTGELFF.

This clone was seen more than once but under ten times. The CDR3 protein is CASSQLLRGATYNEQFF. The DNA for the CDR3 is TGTGCCAGCAGCCAGCTTTTACGGGGGGCGACCTACAATGAGCAGTTCTTC. The J gene is TRBJ2-1, the V gene TRBV4-2; D possibly corresponds to TRBD2 (7 bases). The CDR3 is 17 residues long. Trimming stripped 3 bases from V and 2 bases from J, with 17 bases between. The V gene's germline CDR1 is LGHNA and CDR2 YNFKEQ.

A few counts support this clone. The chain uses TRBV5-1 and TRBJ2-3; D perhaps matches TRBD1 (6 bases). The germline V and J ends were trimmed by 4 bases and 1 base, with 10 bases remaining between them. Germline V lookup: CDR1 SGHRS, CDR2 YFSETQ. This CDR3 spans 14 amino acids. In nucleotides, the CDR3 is TGCGCCAGCAGCGCCAGACAGGGCACAGATACGCAGTATTTT. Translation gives CASSARQGTDTQYF.

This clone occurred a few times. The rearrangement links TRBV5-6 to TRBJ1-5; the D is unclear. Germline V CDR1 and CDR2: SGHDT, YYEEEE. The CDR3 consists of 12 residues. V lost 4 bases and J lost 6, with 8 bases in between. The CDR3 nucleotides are TGTGCCAGCAGCCTCATCGGTCAGCCCCAGCATTTT. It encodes CASSLIGQPQHF.

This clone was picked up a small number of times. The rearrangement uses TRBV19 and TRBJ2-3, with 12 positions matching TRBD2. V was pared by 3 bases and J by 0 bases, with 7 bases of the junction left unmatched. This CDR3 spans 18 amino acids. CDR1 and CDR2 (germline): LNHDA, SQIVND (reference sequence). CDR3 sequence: CASSILRTSGVSTDTQYF. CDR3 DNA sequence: TGTGCCAGTAGTATCCTCCGGACTAGCGGGGTTAGCACAGATACGCAGTATTTT.

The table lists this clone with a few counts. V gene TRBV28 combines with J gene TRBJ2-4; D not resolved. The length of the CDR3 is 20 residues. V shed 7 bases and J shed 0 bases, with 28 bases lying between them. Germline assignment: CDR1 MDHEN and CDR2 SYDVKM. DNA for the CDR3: TGTGCCAGCATAAGACGTTTGGCGAAGGCTAGAGGTTTAGCCAAAAACATTCAGTACTTC. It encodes CASIRRLAKARGLAKNIQYF.

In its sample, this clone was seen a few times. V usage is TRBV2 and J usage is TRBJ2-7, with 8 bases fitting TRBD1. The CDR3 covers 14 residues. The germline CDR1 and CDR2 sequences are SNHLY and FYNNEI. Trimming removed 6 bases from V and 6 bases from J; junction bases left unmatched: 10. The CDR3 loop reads CASRAGQGSVEQYF. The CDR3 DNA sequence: TGTGCCAGCAGGGCAGGACAGGGATCGGTCGAGCAGTACTTC.

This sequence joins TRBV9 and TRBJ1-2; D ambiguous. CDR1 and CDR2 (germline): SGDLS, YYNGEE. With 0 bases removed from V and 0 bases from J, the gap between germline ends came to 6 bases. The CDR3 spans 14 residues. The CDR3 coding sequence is TGTGCCAGCAGCGTAGTAGCAGCTAACTATGGCTACACCTTC. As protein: CASSVVAANYGYTF.

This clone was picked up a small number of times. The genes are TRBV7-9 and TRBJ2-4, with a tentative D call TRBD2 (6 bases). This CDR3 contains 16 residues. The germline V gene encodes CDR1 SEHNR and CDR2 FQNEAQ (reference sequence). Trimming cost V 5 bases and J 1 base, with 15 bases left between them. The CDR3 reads CASSHSGAVAKNIQYF. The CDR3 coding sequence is TGTGCCAGCAGCCATTCGGGAGCCGTGGCCAAAAACATTCAGTACTTC.

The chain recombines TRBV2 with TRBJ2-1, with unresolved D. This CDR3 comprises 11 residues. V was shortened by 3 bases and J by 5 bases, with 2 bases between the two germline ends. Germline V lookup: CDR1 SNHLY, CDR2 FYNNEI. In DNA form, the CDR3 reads TGTGCCAGCAGTGACGACAATGAGCAGTTCTTC. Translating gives CASSDDNEQFF.

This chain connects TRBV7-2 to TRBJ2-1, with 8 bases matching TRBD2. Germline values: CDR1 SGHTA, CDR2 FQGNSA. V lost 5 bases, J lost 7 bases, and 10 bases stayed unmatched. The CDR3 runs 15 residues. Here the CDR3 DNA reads TGTGCCAGCAGCCGGCAAGCGGGAGAAGGGAATGAGCAGTTCTTC. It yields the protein CASSRQAGEGNEQFF.

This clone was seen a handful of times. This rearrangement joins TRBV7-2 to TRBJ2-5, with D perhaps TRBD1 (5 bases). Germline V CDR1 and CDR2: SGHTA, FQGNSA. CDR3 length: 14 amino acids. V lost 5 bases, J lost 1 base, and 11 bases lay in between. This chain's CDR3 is CASSRDSLQETQYF. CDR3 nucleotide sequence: TGTGCCAGCAGCCGAGACAGCCTCCAAGAGACCCAGTACTTC.

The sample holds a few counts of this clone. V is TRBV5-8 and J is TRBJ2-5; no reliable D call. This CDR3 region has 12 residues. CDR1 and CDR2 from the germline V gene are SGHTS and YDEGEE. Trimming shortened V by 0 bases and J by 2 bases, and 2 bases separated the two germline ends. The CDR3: CASSLAQETQYF. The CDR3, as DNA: TGTGCCAGCAGCTTGGCGCAAGAGACCCAGTACTTC.

The CDR3 nucleotides are TGTGCCAGCAGCACACAGGCGTTGAACACTGAAGCTTTCTTT. Its translation: CASSTQALNTEAFF. V gene TRBV5-6 combines with J gene TRBJ1-1, with a possible D match to TRBD1 (5 bases). This CDR3 region has 14 residues. V shed 4 bases and J shed 0 bases, with 10 bases lying between them. In germline, CDR1 is SGHDT, CDR2 YYEEEE.

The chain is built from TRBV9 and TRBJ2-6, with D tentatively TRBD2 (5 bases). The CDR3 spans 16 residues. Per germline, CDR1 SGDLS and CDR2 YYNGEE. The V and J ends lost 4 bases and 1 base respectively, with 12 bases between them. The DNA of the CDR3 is TGTGCCAGCAGCTTCGGATCGGGGTCTGGGGCCAACGTCCTGACTTTC. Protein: CASSFGSGSGANVLTF.